Many counts were recorded for the clone carrying this T cell receptor beta chain. Antigen specificity is unknown. The TCR beta profiling, which covered VDJ combination and CDR3 sequence, was carried out using genomic DNA as the template. TCRdb reprocessed the reads with MiXCR, giving one entry per CDR3 protein. The sample carries about 240,000 distinct CDR3 sequences, around 45% recorded once. CDR1 and CDR2 (germline): MNHNS, SASEGT. Trimming took 7 bases from V and 3 from J; bases not matched to a gene: 9. This CDR3 is 14 amino acids long. This sample stems from a study of CD8+CD57+ T cells in acquired aplastic anemia. Study in general: Across the sorted CD4+ and CD8+ cells, DNA amounts averaged roughly 3.5 ug.

Flow cytometry had shown expanded CD8+CD57+ cells in the patients chosen for sequencing. The study's findings and limits: In CD8+ cells, Simpson's diversity showed no significant difference between patients and controls.

Material for sequencing was sorted CD4+, CD8+, or CD8+CD57+ T cells (not recorded which) from PBMCs. The genes are TRBV6-1 and TRBJ2-7; 7 positions match TRBD1. The TCR was taken from a human donor with aplastic anemia. CDR3 protein: CASITRDSYYEQYF. In DNA form, the CDR3 reads TGTGCCAGCATTACCCGGGACAGTTACTACGAGCAGTACTTC.